Each of the 8 T cell receptor beta chains below was sequenced from the same sample in a study of T cell responses to AZD1222 COVID-19 vaccine. TCRdb's copy holds only in-frame clones and misses some; the assay was immunoSEQ multiplex PCR. Here the sample spans approximately 130,000 clones, 80% to 90% being singletons. This sample comprised peripheral blood, obtained 28 days after the second AZD1222 dose. The receptors originated from an adult who received the AZD1222 COVID-19 vaccine.

V gene TRBV6-5 combines with J gene TRBJ1-1; D gene uncertain. The CDR3 covers 13 residues. In germline, CDR1 is MNHEY, CDR2 SVGAGI. The V end was cut by 6 bases, the J end by 1 base, with 9 bases between. DNA of the CDR3: TGTGCCAGCAGAAGTAAACGGAACACTGAAGCTTTCTTT. Its translation is CASRSKRNTEAFF.

The chain combines TRBV7-9 with TRBJ1-2; a weak D match, TRBD1 (6 bases). CDR3 length: 15 residues. Germline values: CDR1 SEHNR, CDR2 FQNEAQ (reference sequence). Trimming removed 2 bases from V and 4 bases from J, with 14 bases in between. CDR3 protein: CASSLYGQPPYGYTF. The CDR3 nucleotides are TGTGCCAGCAGCTTATACGGACAGCCCCCCTATGGCTACACCTTC.

This clone was seen just once. The chain is built from TRBV4-2 and TRBJ1-5; D is uncertain. Germline lookup yields CDR1 LGHNA and CDR2 YNFKEQ. V gave up 0 bases and J gave up 5 bases, with 11 bases separating them. The length of the CDR3 is 15 residues. CDR3 sequence reads: CASSQDGQPDQPQHF. The CDR3 nucleotides are TGTGCCAGCAGCCAAGATGGGCAGCCCGATCAGCCCCAGCATTTT.

The chain recombines TRBV10-3 with TRBJ1-1; D not certain. Per germline, CDR1 ENHRY and CDR2 SYGVKD. This CDR3 comprises 15 residues. V gave up 0 bases and J gave up 2 bases, with 10 bases separating them. CDR3 region: CAISESRNVNTEAFF. The DNA for the CDR3 is TGTGCCATCAGTGAGTCTAGGAACGTTAACACTGAAGCTTTCTTT.

The chain joins TRBV12-3 or TRBV12-4 to TRBJ1-2; TRBD1 might be the D (5 bases). This CDR3 has 12 residues. V lost 7 bases, J lost 7 bases, and 13 bases lay in between. The CDR3 region has the DNA TGTGCCAGCATTACCAATAGGGGTGGCTACACCTTC. Translation gives CASITNRGGYTF.

CDR3 sequence reads: CATSDQGLAGYTQYF. For the CDR3, the DNA is TGTGCCACCAGTGACCAGGGACTAGCGGGGTATACGCAGTATTTT. The chain joins TRBV24-1 to TRBJ2-3, with 13 nucleotides matching TRBD2. From germline, CDR1 is KGHDR and CDR2 SFDVKD. This CDR3 has 15 residues. J was trimmed by 7 bases and V by 4 bases; bases with no gene match: 4.

J is TRBJ2-7 and V is TRBV7-2; 12 bases fit TRBD2. This CDR3 contains 16 residues. Germline trimming cut 6 bases from V and 0 bases from J; bases unmatched to any gene: 6. Germline V gives CDR1 SGHTA, CDR2 FQGNSA. The CDR3 DNA reads TGTGCCAGCAGACTAGCGGGGGGAACCATCTCCTACGAGCAGTACTTC. Protein product: CASRLAGGTISYEQYF.

The DNA for the CDR3 is TGTGCCAGCTCACAAGGACAGGAAGGTTACGCTGAAGCTTTCTTT. This gives the protein CASSQGQEGYAEAFF. The J gene is TRBJ1-1, the V gene TRBV18; 7 nucleotides agree with TRBD1. Losses at the gene ends were 4 bases for V and 6 bases for J; bases not matched to a gene: 11. Germline values: CDR1 KGHSH, CDR2 LQKENI. The CDR3 is made up of 15 amino acids.